The 22 T cell receptor beta chains below come from one sample, sequenced in a study of brain T cells in children with intractable seizures. Time point meaning: blood from clinic visit 5 months post-surgery; TSC patient then seizure free. The assay was immunoSEQ multiplex PCR, and TCRdb's table has in-frame clones only and misses some. The repertoire holds 300,000 to 400,000 clones, over 90% seen once, with 5.7% in the top ten. The specimen comprised peripheral blood, sampled 4 to 5 months after surgery. These receptor sequences come from a boy less than two years old with tuberous sclerosis and intractable seizures.

The V and J genes are TRBV11-2 and TRBJ1-2; D possibly corresponds to TRBD1 (6 bases). This CDR3 contains 13 residues. CDR1 and CDR2 (germline): SGHAT, FQNNGV. The V gene lost 2 bases and the J gene lost 6 bases, with 10 bases spanning the gap. The DNA of the CDR3 is TGTGCCAGCAGCTTAAACAGGGATGATGGCTACACCTTC. Translating it yields CASSLNRDDGYTF. Full variable domain (missing parts from reference TRBV11-2 and TRBJ1-2): EAGVAQSPRYKIIEKRQSVAFWCNPISGHATLYWYQQILGQGPKLLIQFQNNGVVDDSQLPKDRFSAERLKGVDSTLKIQPAKLEDSAVYLCASSLNRDDGYTFGSGTRLTVV.

V and J are TRBV11-1 and TRBJ1-1, with D perhaps matching TRBD1 (5 bases). V lost 5 bases to trimming and J lost 6 bases, with 22 bases between them. Germline assignment: CDR1 SGHAT and CDR2 FQDESV (reference sequence). The CDR3 totals 16 residues. For the CDR3, the DNA is TGTGCCAGCAGCATCCGCGGGGGGAGCTGGGTACCTGAAGCTTTCTTT. It translates to CASSIRGGSWVPEAFF.

The chain joins TRBV7-2 to TRBJ2-1; 8 nucleotides align to TRBD1. Trimming cost V 4 bases and J 9 bases; bases outside gene matches: 23. This CDR3 has 19 residues. Germline assignment: CDR1 SGHTA and CDR2 FQGNSA. The CDR3 reads CASSWVMTVDYRGWAEQFF. The DNA of the CDR3 is TGTGCCAGCAGCTGGGTCATGACAGTGGACTACAGGGGGTGGGCTGAGCAGTTCTTC. The full variable domain, its missing parts supplied by reference TRBV7-2 and TRBJ2-1, is GAGVSQSPSNKVTEKGKDVELRCDPISGHTALYWYRQSLGQGLEFLIYFQGNSAPDKSGLPSDRFSAERTGGSVSTLTIQRTQQEDSAVYLCASSWVMTVDYRGWAEQFFGPGTRLTVL.

The chain combines TRBV5-3 with TRBJ2-3; possible D gene TRBD1, 5 bases. TRBV5-3 is filed as an ORF, its function uncertain. The CDR3 is 16 residues long. V was pared by 4 bases and J by 1 base, with 16 bases between. Here the CDR3 reads CARSEKGRLGTDTQYF. The CDR3 DNA reads TGTGCCAGAAGCGAAAAGGGGCGCCTAGGCACAGATACGCAGTATTTT.

The rearrangement joins TRBV9 to TRBJ1-2; D may be TRBD1 (6 bases). The CDR3 loop spans 21 amino acids. Germline CDR1 reads SGDLS; CDR2 reads YYNGEE. Trimming left V 0 bases short and J 0 bases short, with 27 bases between. Here the CDR3 reads CASSVETRGGPYGASNYGYTF. The CDR3 nucleotides read TGTGCCAGCAGCGTAGAGACGCGGGGGGGGCCCTACGGGGCTTCTAACTATGGCTACACCTTC. The full variable domain, its missing parts supplied by reference TRBV9 and TRBJ1-2, is DSGVTQTPKHLITATGQRVTLRCSPRSGDLSVYWYQQSLDQGLQFLIQYYNGEERAKGNILERFSAQQFPDLHSELNLSSLELGDSALYFCASSVETRGGPYGASNYGYTFGSGTRLTVV.

This clone was observed a handful of times. The rearrangement links TRBV25-1 to TRBJ1-2; 8 positions match TRBD1. The germline gives CDR1 MGHDK, CDR2 SYGVNS. With 6 bases clipped from V and 7 bases from J, the junction kept 13 bases outside the gene matches. This CDR3 is 15 amino acids long. The CDR3 loop is CASSLGQGSSFGYTF. DNA for the CDR3: TGTGCCAGCAGCTTAGGACAGGGCTCCAGTTTTGGCTACACCTTC.

V and J are TRBV10-3 and TRBJ1-5, with TRBD1 matching 9 bases. V trimming: 3 bases; J trimming: 2 bases; junction bases outside the gene matches: 5. The CDR3 consists of 16 residues. Per germline, CDR1 ENHRY and CDR2 SYGVKD. The CDR3 region is CAISDTDRGGNQPQHF. In DNA, the CDR3 is TGTGCCATCAGTGACACGGACAGGGGTGGCAATCAGCCCCAGCATTTT.

This clone has a single count. It may be a read error: a sequence one base away is much more abundant. V usage is TRBV7-3 and J usage is TRBJ1-3; 9 bases map to TRBD1. This CDR3 comprises 15 residues. After removal of 3 bases from V and 0 bases from J, the junction contained 0 bases not matched to a gene. Germline-derived CDR1 and CDR2 are SGHTA and FQGTGA. The CDR3 sequence is CASSLTGGSGNTIYF. As DNA, the CDR3 is TGTGCCAGCAGCTTGACAGGGGGCTCTGGAAACACCATATATTTT.

The chain is built from TRBV9 and TRBJ2-1; 7 nucleotides line up with TRBD1. The CDR3 contains 18 residues. The germline V gene has CDR1 SGDLS and CDR2 YYNGEE. V lost 0 bases to trimming and J lost 6 bases; unmatched junction nucleotides: 15. CDR3 bases: TGTGCCAGCAGCGTAGATTTGTTAGGGCAGGGGGATTTCAATGAGCAGTTCTTC. Protein: CASSVDLLGQGDFNEQFF.

The gene calls are TRBV19 and TRBJ2-4; TRBD2 matches 14 bases. Trimming at V came to 5 bases and at J to 8 bases, leaving 8 bases not matched to a gene. CDR3 length equals 16 residues. Per germline, CDR1 LNHDA and CDR2 SQIVND (reference sequence). This chain's CDR3 is CASSSGLAGDGDIQYF. Here the CDR3 DNA reads TGTGCCAGTAGTTCGGGACTAGCGGGAGACGGGGACATTCAGTACTTC.

The chain has TRBV11-3 and TRBJ2-3, with 10 bases identical to TRBD1. Per the germline V gene, CDR1 is SGHNT and CDR2 is YENEEA. The trim removed 5 bases at V and 6 bases at J, leaving 8 bases unmatched. The CDR3 contains 15 residues. CDR3 sequence reads: CASSEGQGRTDTQYF. The DNA for the CDR3 is TGTGCCAGCAGCGAGGGACAGGGGAGGACCGATACGCAGTATTTT.

The rearrangement uses TRBV5-1 and TRBJ2-2; D gene ambiguous. CDR3 length: 11 amino acids. The V and J ends lost 6 bases and 3 bases respectively, with 3 bases between them. Germline CDR1 is SGHRS and CDR2 is YFSETQ. The CDR3 DNA reads TGCGCCAGCACAGACACCGGGGAGCTGTTTTTT. It yields the protein CASTDTGELFF.

The chain carries TRBV7-3 and TRBJ2-7; D is ambiguous. Germline V CDR1 and CDR2: SGHTA, FQGTGA. The ends were cut back, 5 bases at V and 0 bases at J, with 5 bases in the middle. This CDR3 region has 12 residues. CDR3 coding DNA: TGTGCCAGCAGCCCGAGCTCCTACGAGCAGTACTTC. This codes for CASSPSSYEQYF.

The chain employs TRBV19 and TRBJ2-7; D is uncertain. Germline values: CDR1 LNHDA, CDR2 SQIVND (reference sequence). CDR3 length equals 12 residues. Trimming cost V 5 bases and J 7 bases, with 12 bases left between them. In DNA, the CDR3 is TGTGCCAGTAGTCCGGATTTTTGGGAGCAGTACTTC. It specifies CASSPDFWEQYF.

V usage is TRBV5-4 and J usage is TRBJ2-7; TRBD1 might be the D (5 bases). The CDR3 consists of 15 residues. In germline, CDR1 is SGHNT, CDR2 YYREEE (reference sequence). Trimming shortened V by 3 bases and J by 4 bases, and 17 bases separated the two germline ends. Written as DNA, the CDR3 is TGTGCCAGCAGCTCCCGCTCAGGGATGAGTTACGAGCAGTACTTC. This translates into CASSSRSGMSYEQYF.

The rearrangement uses TRBV11-3 and TRBJ2-7; D unresolved. CDR1 is SGHNT and CDR2 is YENEEA in the germline V gene. Between the trimmed V and J ends, which lost 0 bases and 7 bases, there was a span of 10 bases. The CDR3 length is 13 residues. CDR3 bases: TGTGCCAGCAGCTTAGATCCCTTCGGTGAGCAGTACTTC. This codes for CASSLDPFGEQYF.

This chain joins TRBV7-9 and TRBJ1-1; D is unclear. Trimming took off 5 bases at V and 0 bases at J, with 13 bases between the two ends. Germline V gene sequence: CDR1 SEHNR, CDR2 FQNEAQ (reference sequence). The CDR3 totals 15 residues. The CDR3 spells CASSHKAALNTEAFF. CDR3 sequence (DNA): TGTGCCAGCAGCCATAAAGCAGCCCTGAACACTGAAGCTTTCTTT.

The rearrangement uses TRBV3-1 (or the pseudogene TRBV3-2) and TRBJ2-1; no clear D gene. Germline V gene sequence: CDR1 LGHDT, CDR2 YNNKEL (reference sequence). There are 15 residues in the CDR3. The V end was cut by 3 bases, the J end by 4 bases, with 13 bases between. CDR3 DNA sequence: TGTGCCAGCAGCCATGGATATCTCCGGTACAATGAGCAGTTCTTC. Amino acid sequence: CASSHGYLRYNEQFF.

The CDR3 region has the DNA TGTGCCAGCAGCGAAGGAGGGGTGACCTCGCTCTCCTACAATGAGCAGTTCTTC. Translating it yields CASSEGGVTSLSYNEQFF. The V and J genes are TRBV3-1 (or the pseudogene TRBV3-2) and TRBJ2-1, with a tentative D call TRBD2 (6 bases). The CDR3 is 18 residues long. With 5 bases removed from V and 0 bases from J, the gap between germline ends came to 20 bases. CDR1 is LGHDT, CDR2 YNNKEL, per germline (reference sequence).

This clone was recorded only once. This chain joins TRBV15 and TRBJ1-2; 12 nucleotides match TRBD1. V lost 4 bases and J lost 8; bases outside the gene matches: 8. This CDR3 spans 15 amino acids. Per the germline V gene, CDR1 is LNHNV and CDR2 is YYDKDF (reference sequence). As DNA, the CDR3 is TGTGCCACCAGCACAAGGGACAGGGGGCTTCGGGGCTACACCTTC. The encoded protein is CATSTRDRGLRGYTF.

This rearrangement joins TRBV7-6 to TRBJ1-4; D not certain. This CDR3 is 13 amino acids long. Germline loops: CDR1 SGHVS, CDR2 FNYEAQ. Trimming stripped 5 bases from V and 0 bases from J, with 4 bases between. CDR3 residues: CASSLTTNEKLFF. The DNA for the CDR3 is TGTGCCAGCAGCCTAACAACTAATGAAAAACTGTTTTTT.

The chain combines TRBV7-2 with TRBJ1-1; 8 bases are a match to TRBD1. Germline V gene lookup returns CDR1 SGHTA and CDR2 FQGNSA. This CDR3 comprises 15 residues. The trim removed 5 bases at V and 5 bases at J, leaving 10 bases unmatched. This chain's CDR3 is CASSQRRQGRTEAFF. The CDR3 coding sequence is TGTGCCAGCAGCCAGCGGAGACAGGGGCGGACTGAAGCTTTCTTT.